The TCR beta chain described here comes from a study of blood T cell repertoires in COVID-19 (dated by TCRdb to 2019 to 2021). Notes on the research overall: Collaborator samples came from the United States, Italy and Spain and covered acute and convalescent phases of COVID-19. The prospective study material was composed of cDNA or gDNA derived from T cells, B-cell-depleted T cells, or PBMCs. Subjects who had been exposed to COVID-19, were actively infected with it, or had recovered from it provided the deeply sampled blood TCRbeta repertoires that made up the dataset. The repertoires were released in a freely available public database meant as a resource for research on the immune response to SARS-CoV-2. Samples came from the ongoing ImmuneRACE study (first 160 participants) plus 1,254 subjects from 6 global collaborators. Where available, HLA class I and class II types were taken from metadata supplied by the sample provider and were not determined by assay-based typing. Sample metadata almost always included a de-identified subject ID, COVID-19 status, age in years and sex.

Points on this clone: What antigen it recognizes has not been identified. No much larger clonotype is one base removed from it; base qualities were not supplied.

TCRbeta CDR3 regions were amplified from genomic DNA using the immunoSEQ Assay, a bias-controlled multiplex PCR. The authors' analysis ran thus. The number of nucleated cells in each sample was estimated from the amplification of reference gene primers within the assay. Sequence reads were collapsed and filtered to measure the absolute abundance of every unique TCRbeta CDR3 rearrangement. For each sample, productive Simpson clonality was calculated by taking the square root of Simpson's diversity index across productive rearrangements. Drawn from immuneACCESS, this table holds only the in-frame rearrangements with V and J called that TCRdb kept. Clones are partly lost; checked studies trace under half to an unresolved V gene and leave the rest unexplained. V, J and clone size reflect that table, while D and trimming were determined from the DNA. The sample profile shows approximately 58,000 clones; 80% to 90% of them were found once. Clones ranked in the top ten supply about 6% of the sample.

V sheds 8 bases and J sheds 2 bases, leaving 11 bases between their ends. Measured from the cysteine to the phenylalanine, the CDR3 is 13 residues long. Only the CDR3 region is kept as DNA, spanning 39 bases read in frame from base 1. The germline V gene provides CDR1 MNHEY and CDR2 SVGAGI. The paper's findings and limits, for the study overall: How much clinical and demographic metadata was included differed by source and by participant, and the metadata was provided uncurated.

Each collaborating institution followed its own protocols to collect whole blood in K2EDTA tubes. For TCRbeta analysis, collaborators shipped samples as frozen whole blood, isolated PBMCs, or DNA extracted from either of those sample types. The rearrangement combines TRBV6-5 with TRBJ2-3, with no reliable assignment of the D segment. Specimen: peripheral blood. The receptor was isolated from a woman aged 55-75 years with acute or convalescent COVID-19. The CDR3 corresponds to CASGSAATDTQYF. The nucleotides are TGTGCCAGCGGTTCGGCGGCCACAGATACGCAGTATTTT.